Presented here are 21 T cell receptor beta chains from one specimen sequenced in a study of blood T cell repertoires in COVID-19. Some clones are missing from TCRdb's copy, which holds only in-frame ones; the method was immunoSEQ multiplex PCR. The sample yields 250,000 to 300,000 clones, approximately 88% seen once. Sequenced: peripheral blood. The receptor source for this set is a woman between 65 and 79 years old with COVID-19, enrolled during active disease.

The rearrangement uses TRBV7-9 and TRBJ2-1; 8 positions agree with TRBD2. CDR3 length equals 15 residues. Germline lookup yields CDR1 SEHNR and CDR2 FQNEAQ (reference sequence). Germline trimming cut 3 bases from V and 3 bases from J; bases unmatched to any gene: 4. The CDR3 DNA reads as TGTGCCAGCAGCTTGCAGGGACTAGTCTACAATGAGCAGTTCTTC. It yields the protein CASSLQGLVYNEQFF.

V gene TRBV28 combines with J gene TRBJ2-7; TRBD1 matches 10 bases. The CDR3 has 17 amino acids. CDR1 is MDHEN and CDR2 is SYDVKM in the germline V gene. J lost 3 bases, V lost 11 bases, and 19 bases had no gene match. As DNA, the CDR3 is TGTGCCTGTGTTGGGGGACAGGGGACTCCGCGGGGCTACGAGCAGTACTTC. Amino acid sequence: CACVGGQGTPRGYEQYF.

V and J are TRBV27 and TRBJ1-6; 8 bases line up with TRBD1. CDR3 length equals 15 residues. Germline V gene data show CDR1 as MNHEY and CDR2 as SMNVEV (reference sequence). V was pared by 5 bases and J by 11 bases, with 11 bases of the junction left unmatched. CDR3 sequence: CASSLTSQGATPLHF. For the CDR3, the DNA is TGTGCCAGCAGTCTAACTTCTCAGGGGGCAACACCCCTCCACTTT.

The genes are TRBV2 and TRBJ1-1; no clear D gene. Germline CDR1 is SNHLY and CDR2 is FYNNEI. V was shortened by 2 bases and J by 0 bases, with 10 bases between the two germline ends. There are 15 residues in the CDR3. The CDR3 region has the DNA TGTGCCAGCAGTGAACTCACAGCCATGAACACTGAAGCTTTCTTT. It specifies CASSELTAMNTEAFF.

DNA for the CDR3: TGTGCCAGCTCGCCGGGACAGCTGTACGAGCAGTACTTC. This sequence encodes CASSPGQLYEQYF. This rearrangement joins TRBV18 to TRBJ2-7, with 7 positions matching TRBD1. This CDR3 has 13 residues. J was trimmed by 4 bases and V by 6 bases; bases with no gene match: 6. CDR1 is KGHSH and CDR2 is LQKENI in the germline V gene.

In this sample, this clone turned up once. V usage is TRBV27 and J usage is TRBJ1-2; possibly TRBD1 for D (5 bases). This CDR3 contains 13 residues. Germline assignment: CDR1 MNHEY and CDR2 SMNVEV (reference sequence). Trimming shortened V by 10 bases and J by 9 bases, and 21 bases separated the two germline ends. CDR3 in DNA: TGTGCCAACCCAAACCAAACAGGTCGACGCTACACCTTC. Protein product: CANPNQTGRRYTF.

The chain carries TRBV5-1 and TRBJ1-1; 7 bases align to TRBD1. CDR1 and CDR2 (germline): SGHRS, YFSETQ. Losses at the gene ends were 3 bases for V and 7 bases for J; bases not matched to a gene: 9. The length of the CDR3 is 14 residues. CDR3 coding DNA: TGCGCCAGCAGCTCCTCCGGGACAGCTTTTGAAGCTTTCTTT. Protein product: CASSSSGTAFEAFF.

This chain uses TRBV12-3 or TRBV12-4 with TRBJ2-1, with 7 positions matching TRBD1. The V gene end was trimmed by 8 bases and the J gene end by 9 bases; junction bases not matched to a gene: 7. This CDR3 has 12 amino acids. The CDR3 DNA sequence: TGTGCCAGCCTACAGGGGATCGGTGAGCAGTTCTTC. Translating gives CASLQGIGEQFF.

The table lists this clone with a count of one. The chain is built from TRBV28 and TRBJ1-2; 7 bases align to TRBD1. V lost 5 bases, J lost 0 bases, and 9 bases stayed unmatched. Germline values: CDR1 MDHEN, CDR2 SYDVKM. The CDR3 extends over 16 amino acids. The CDR3 protein is CASSPYGTVTNYGYTF. The CDR3 DNA sequence: TGTGCCAGCAGTCCCTACGGGACAGTCACTAACTATGGCTACACCTTC.

This clone was counted a few times. The rearrangement links TRBV6-5 to TRBJ2-7, with TRBD2 matching 10 bases. Germline V CDR1 and CDR2: MNHEY, SVGAGI. CDR3 length equals 15 residues. V lost 5 bases and J lost 3; bases outside the gene matches: 7. CDR3 coding DNA: TGTGCCAGCAGTACACCTAGCGGGGGAATCTACGAGCAGTACTTC. Translation gives CASSTPSGGIYEQYF.

A few counts support this clone. This chain uses TRBV28 with TRBJ2-7; D is possibly TRBD2 (6 bases). The germline V gene encodes CDR1 MDHEN and CDR2 SYDVKM. This CDR3 is 15 amino acids long. V shed 3 bases and J shed 6 bases, with 18 bases lying between them. This CDR3 is CASSFQRVALVEQYF. In nucleotides, the CDR3 is TGTGCCAGCAGTTTCCAGCGGGTAGCTTTAGTCGAGCAGTACTTC.

The chain's CDR3 is CASRDRAPYSNQPQHF. CDR3 DNA: TGTGCCAGTAGGGACAGAGCCCCCTATAGCAATCAGCCCCAGCATTTT. The V call is TRBV19, the J call TRBJ1-5; the D gene is possibly TRBD1 (6 bases). The V end was cut by 6 bases, the J end by 0 bases, with 15 bases between. CDR1 and CDR2 from the germline V gene are LNHDA and SQIVND (reference sequence). This CDR3 has 16 residues.

This sequence joins TRBV30 and TRBJ1-3; 7 nucleotides line up with TRBD1. J lost 2 bases, V lost 5 bases, and 6 bases had no gene match. The CDR3 spans 14 residues. CDR1 and CDR2 from the germline V gene are GTSNPN and SVGIG (reference sequence). CDR3 coding DNA: TGTGCCTGGGGCCCCGGGACAGCTGGAAACACCATATATTTT. It is translated as CAWGPGTAGNTIYF.

The gene calls are TRBV6-5 and TRBJ1-1, with unresolved D. V was trimmed by 0 bases and J by 8 bases, leaving 19 bases between them. The CDR3 has 16 amino acids. Germline V gene sequence: CDR1 MNHEY, CDR2 SVGAGI. The CDR3 bases are TGTGCCAGCAGTTACTCCATTCACGGGGTGAACTTCGAAGCTTTCTTT. Encoded protein: CASSYSIHGVNFEAFF.

This clone was detected only once. This chain connects TRBV24-1 to TRBJ1-5, with 7 bases identical to TRBD1. Trimming at V came to 3 bases and at J to 4 bases, leaving 5 bases not matched to a gene. From germline, CDR1 is KGHDR and CDR2 SFDVKD. This CDR3 comprises 15 residues. CDR3 sequence: CATSDGTVFNQPQHF. The CDR3 DNA reads TGTGCCACCAGTGATGGGACAGTTTTTAATCAGCCCCAGCATTTT.

The chain carries TRBV30 and TRBJ1-2; a weak D match, TRBD1 (6 bases). The V end was cut by 0 bases, the J end by 8 bases, with 13 bases between. The CDR3 runs 13 residues. In germline, CDR1 is GTSNPN, CDR2 SVGIG (reference sequence). In nucleotides, the CDR3 is TGTGCCTGGAGTGTAAGGGGGTCGAGGGGCTACACCTTC. As protein: CAWSVRGSRGYTF.

This clone has a single count. The CDR3 is CATSEGLAGVAQYF. In DNA, the CDR3 is TGTGCCACCAGCGAGGGACTAGCGGGAGTTGCCCAGTACTTC. The chain is built from TRBV15 and TRBJ2-5; 14 bases are shared with TRBD2. The junction had 5 bases not matched to a gene; V was cut back by 5 bases and J by 9 bases. The CDR3 sequence is 14 residues long. Per the germline V gene, CDR1 is LNHNV and CDR2 is YYDKDF (reference sequence).

The chain has TRBV19 and TRBJ1-1; D possibly corresponds to TRBD1 (5 bases). There are 15 residues in the CDR3. Germline CDR1 LNHDA, CDR2 SQIVND (reference sequence). Trimming cost V 5 bases and J 0 bases, with 13 bases left between them. The CDR3 nucleotides read TGTGCCAGTAGTCGGGTCTGGGGCCTGAACACTGAAGCTTTCTTT. It codes for CASSRVWGLNTEAFF.

With regard to this clone: The sample carries other DNA sequences with the same CDR3. The chain couples TRBV18 to TRBJ1-2; TRBD1 aligns across 8 bases. Trimming at V came to 2 bases and at J to 4 bases, leaving 3 bases not matched to a gene. The CDR3 extends over 14 amino acids. Germline V gene sequence: CDR1 KGHSH, CDR2 LQKENI. This CDR3 is CASSPDRGGYGYTF. Written as DNA, the CDR3 is TGTGCCAGCTCACCAGACAGGGGAGGCTATGGCTACACCTTC. The variable domain in full, completed from reference TRBV18 and TRBJ1-2, reads NAGVMQNPRHLVRRRGQEARLRCSPMKGHSHVYWYRQLPEEGLKFMVYLQKENIIDESGMPKERFSAEFPKEGPSILRIQQVVRGDSAAYFCASSPDRGGYGYTFGSGTRLTVV.

V gene TRBV5-1 combines with J gene TRBJ2-7; the match to TRBD1 covers 7 bases. Germline V gene data show CDR1 as SGHRS and CDR2 as YFSETQ. The length of the CDR3 is 14 residues. V gave up 8 bases and J gave up 0 bases; unmatched junction bases: 8. The CDR3 is CARNRGGRSYEQYF. CDR3 nucleotides: TGCGCCAGAAACAGGGGTGGGCGCTCCTACGAGCAGTACTTC.

This chain uses TRBV5-1 with TRBJ2-7, with D perhaps TRBD2 (5 bases). This CDR3 is 15 amino acids long. The germline CDR1 and CDR2 sequences are SGHRS and YFSETQ. V lost 1 base and J 1 base, leaving 12 bases between the germline ends. Here the CDR3 DNA reads TGCGCCAGCAGCTTGTTTTTCGGGAAGTCCTACGAGCAGTACTTC. Protein: CASSLFFGKSYEQYF.